This T cell receptor (beta chain) comes out of a study of CD8 T cells in Susac syndrome. About 0.5 to 1 ug RNA was reverse transcribed with random hexamers. From the immunoSEQ multiplex PCR reads, TCRdb called clonotypes with MiXCR, one entry per CDR3 protein. The data show about 130,000 distinct CDR3 sequences, around 94% seen once. In contrast to the negatively isolated CD8+ and CD4+ T cells, TEMRA cells were FACS-enriched. Input material: CD4+ T cells from PBMCs. This TCR was sampled from a human donor in good health.

The CDR3 DNA reads TGTGCCAGCAGTTACCGTGGGGGCACCCTCTTCACAGATACGCAGTATTTT. This translates into CASSYRGGTLFTDTQYF. The chain links TRBV6-5 to TRBJ2-3, with a weak D call TRBD1 (6 bases). Germline values: CDR1 MNHEY, CDR2 SVGAGI. The CDR3 sequence is 17 residues long. Trimming took off 2 bases at V and 2 bases at J, with 17 bases between the two ends.